The text below deals with one TCR beta chain. No antigen is known for it. The data stem from a study of CD8+CD57+ T cells in acquired aplastic anemia. The wider study: Yields of DNA that came from sorted CD4+ and CD8+ cells averaged 3.2 ug.

The CDR3 runs to 14 residues. Per the germline V gene, CDR1 is MGHRA and CDR2 is YSYEKL. The V end lost 4 bases, the J end lost 5 bases, and 14 bases lay between the germline ends. Investigators profiled TCR beta VDJ and CDR3 from genomic DNA template. Via MiXCR, TCRdb re-called the reads, giving one row per CDR3 protein. Seen here are 250,000 to 300,000 distinct CDR3 sequences, around three fifths observed once, and the top ten hold approximately 8.2%. Study findings and constraints: Roughly 30 was the count of CD8+ CDR3 sequences that patients shared with controls. Simpson's diversity of CD8+ cells was not significantly different in patients compared with controls.

The origin of this receptor is a human donor with severe aplastic anemia or a healthy control (not recorded which). The chain links TRBV4-1 to TRBJ2-5; D unresolved. Sequencing used sorted CD4+, CD8+, or CD8+CD57+ T cells (not recorded which) from PBMCs. The CDR3 nucleotides are TGCGCCAGCAGCCCCGCAGTTTTAGGGGAGACCCAGTACTTC. Its protein is CASSPAVLGETQYF.